This is a list of T cell receptor beta chains from one sample in a study of CD8 T cells in Susac syndrome. From the immunoSEQ multiplex PCR reads, TCRdb called clonotypes with MiXCR, one entry per CDR3 protein. The data hold some 94,000 distinct CDR3 sequences, with roughly 94% observed a single time. The sequenced material came from CD4+ T cells from PBMCs. The receptors were gathered from a human donor with Susac syndrome. CDR3s include the opening cysteine and the closing phenylalanine or tryptophan. The order of the fields is V gene, clone size, CDR3 length, D gene, J gene, CDR3 DNA, CDR3 protein. D genes are given only for firm matches. A row's size may be missing; if present it is once, few, many or a size class.

V gene: TRBV2; clone size: .; CDR3 length: 15; D gene: TRBD1; J gene: TRBJ1-6; CDR3 DNA: TGTGCCAGCAGTTTATCAGGGGGACATAATTCACCCCTCCACTTT; CDR3 protein: CASSLSGGHNSPLHF
V gene: TRBV29-1; clone size: .; CDR3 length: 10; D gene: .; J gene: TRBJ2-7; CDR3 DNA: TGCAGCGTTGGTGACTACGAGCAGTACTTC; CDR3 protein: CSVGDYEQYF
V gene: TRBV5-1; clone size: .; CDR3 length: 12; D gene: TRBD1; J gene: TRBJ1-1; CDR3 DNA: TGCGCCAGCAGCGAGCAGGGGGCTGAAGCTTTCTTT; CDR3 protein: CASSEQGAEAFF
V gene: TRBV29-1; clone size: .; CDR3 length: 13; D gene: TRBD1; J gene: TRBJ2-7; CDR3 DNA: TGCAGCGCGACAGATCAGGGGGCGCACGAGCAGTACTTC; CDR3 protein: CSATDQGAHEQYF
V gene: TRBV5-4; clone size: once; CDR3 length: 13; D gene: .; J gene: TRBJ1-2; CDR3 DNA: TGTGCCAGCAGCGCGGACAGTTCCTATGGCTACACCTTC; CDR3 protein: CASSADSSYGYTF
V gene: TRBV7-6; clone size: .; CDR3 length: 14; D gene: .; J gene: TRBJ2-7; CDR3 DNA: TGTGCCAGCAGCTTAGCGACCAACTCCTACGAGCAGTACTTC; CDR3 protein: CASSLATNSYEQYF
V gene: TRBV4-2; clone size: .; CDR3 length: 17; D gene: TRBD1; J gene: TRBJ2-5; CDR3 DNA: TGTGCCAGCAGCCTTATCCCGGGACAGGGTCCCCAAGAGACCCAGTACTTC; CDR3 protein: CASSLIPGQGPQETQYF
V gene: TRBV20-1; clone size: .; CDR3 length: 15; D gene: .; J gene: TRBJ2-3; CDR3 DNA: TGCAGTGCTAGAGATCGCAGAGCTAGCACAGATACGCAGTATTTT; CDR3 protein: CSARDRRASTDTQYF
V gene: TRBV25-1; clone size: .; CDR3 length: 14; D gene: TRBD2; J gene: TRBJ2-1; CDR3 DNA: TGTGCCAGCCGAACTAGCGGGGGCCACAATGAGCAGTTCTTC; CDR3 protein: CASRTSGGHNEQFF
V gene: TRBV28; clone size: .; CDR3 length: 17; D gene: .; J gene: TRBJ2-4; CDR3 DNA: TGTGCCAGCAGCCCCAAAGCGTGGACCTCAGCCAAAAACATTCAGTACTTC; CDR3 protein: CASSPKAWTSAKNIQYF
V gene: TRBV10-3; clone size: .; CDR3 length: 12; D gene: .; J gene: TRBJ1-1; CDR3 DNA: TGTGCCCTTAAGGGGCCTAACACTGAAGCTTTCTTT; CDR3 protein: CALKGPNTEAFF
V gene: TRBV23-1; clone size: .; CDR3 length: 12; D gene: .; J gene: TRBJ2-5; CDR3 DNA: TGCGCCAGCAGTCAATATGGGGAGACCCAGTACTTC; CDR3 protein: CASSQYGETQYF
V gene: TRBV5-1; clone size: .; CDR3 length: 12; D gene: .; J gene: TRBJ1-2; CDR3 DNA: TGCGCCAGCAGCCCGGGAAGCTATGGCTACACCTTC; CDR3 protein: CASSPGSYGYTF
V gene: TRBV29-1; clone size: .; CDR3 length: 13; D gene: TRBD1; J gene: TRBJ2-3; CDR3 DNA: TGCAGCTCCGGGACAGTACTCCCAGATACGCAGTATTTT; CDR3 protein: CSSGTVLPDTQYF
V gene: TRBV11-2; clone size: .; CDR3 length: 15; D gene: .; J gene: TRBJ2-4; CDR3 DNA: TGTGCCAGCAGCCCGGGACCGCTAGCCAAAAACATTCAGTACTTC; CDR3 protein: CASSPGPLAKNIQYF
V gene: TRBV4-3; clone size: .; CDR3 length: 19; D gene: TRBD1; J gene: TRBJ1-6; CDR3 DNA: TGCGCCAGCAGCCAAGATCGGGGACAGGCCGGAGGTTATAATTCACCCCTCCACTTT; CDR3 protein: CASSQDRGQAGGYNSPLHF
V gene: TRBV14; clone size: once; CDR3 length: 14; D gene: TRBD2; J gene: TRBJ2-1; CDR3 DNA: TGTGCCAGCAGCTCCGCCGGGGGGGGCTATGAGCAGTTCTTC; CDR3 protein: CASSSAGGGYEQFF
V gene: TRBV20-1; clone size: .; CDR3 length: 13; D gene: TRBD1; J gene: TRBJ1-1; CDR3 DNA: TGCAGTGCGAACAGGGGGTATAACACTGAAGCTTTCTTT; CDR3 protein: CSANRGYNTEAFF
V gene: TRBV6-2/TRBV6-3; clone size: .; CDR3 length: 16; D gene: TRBD1; J gene: TRBJ1-1; CDR3 DNA: TGTGCCAGCAGTCCCGCCCGGACAGGAACCAACACTGAAGCTTTCTTT; CDR3 protein: CASSPARTGTNTEAFF
V gene: TRBV27; clone size: .; CDR3 length: 15; D gene: TRBD1; J gene: TRBJ2-1; CDR3 DNA: TGTGCCAGCAGTTTATGGGACAGGGGGTCTCGTGAGCAGTTCTTC; CDR3 protein: CASSLWDRGSREQFF
V gene: TRBV9; clone size: .; CDR3 length: 14; D gene: TRBD1; J gene: TRBJ2-7; CDR3 DNA: TGTGCCAGCAGCCCCCGTGACAGGGTCAACGAGCAGTACTTC; CDR3 protein: CASSPRDRVNEQYF
V gene: TRBV7-2; clone size: once; CDR3 length: 15; D gene: TRBD1; J gene: TRBJ2-7; CDR3 DNA: TGTGCCAGCAGCCCCCATCAGGGACAGGGCTACGAGCAGTACTTC; CDR3 protein: CASSPHQGQGYEQYF
V gene: TRBV20-1; clone size: .; CDR3 length: 13; D gene: .; J gene: TRBJ2-3; CDR3 DNA: TGCAGTGCTAGAGCAGGGAGCACAGATACGCAGTATTTT; CDR3 protein: CSARAGSTDTQYF
V gene: TRBV7-8; clone size: few; CDR3 length: 13; D gene: .; J gene: TRBJ2-7; CDR3 DNA: TGTGCCAGCAGCTACGAATTAGTGTGGGGGCAGTACTTC; CDR3 protein: CASSYELVWGQYF
V gene: TRBV25-1; clone size: .; CDR3 length: 16; D gene: .; J gene: TRBJ1-2; CDR3 DNA: TGTGCCAGCAGTGAAATCATGGATGGGGCTAACTATGGCTACACCTTC; CDR3 protein: CASSEIMDGANYGYTF
V gene: TRBV15; clone size: .; CDR3 length: 14; D gene: .; J gene: TRBJ2-7; CDR3 DNA: TGTGCCACCAGCAGAGATCGCGGGGCTGGCGAGCAGTACTTC; CDR3 protein: CATSRDRGAGEQYF
V gene: TRBV5-6; clone size: .; CDR3 length: 14; D gene: .; J gene: TRBJ2-7; CDR3 DNA: TGTGCCAGTAACCCGAGACCCTTCTCCTACGAGCAGTACTTC; CDR3 protein: CASNPRPFSYEQYF
V gene: TRBV12-3/TRBV12-4; clone size: .; CDR3 length: 14; D gene: .; J gene: TRBJ1-1; CDR3 DNA: TGTGCCAGCAGTTTGAGAGCAGGGAGGACTGAAGCTTTCTTT; CDR3 protein: CASSLRAGRTEAFF
V gene: TRBV28; clone size: .; CDR3 length: 17; D gene: .; J gene: TRBJ2-1; CDR3 DNA: TGTGCCAGCGAAGGGGGGGGAGCCTTCAGCTCCTACAATGAGCAGTTCTTC; CDR3 protein: CASEGGGAFSSYNEQFF
V gene: TRBV25-1; clone size: .; CDR3 length: 13; D gene: .; J gene: TRBJ2-5; CDR3 DNA: TGTGCCAGCAGTGAATATGATACAGAGACCCAGTACTTC; CDR3 protein: CASSEYDTETQYF
V gene: TRBV7-8; clone size: .; CDR3 length: 15; D gene: TRBD1; J gene: TRBJ2-7; CDR3 DNA: TGTGCCAGCAGCAGACTGACAGGGGAAGCCTACGAGCAGTACTTC; CDR3 protein: CASSRLTGEAYEQYF
V gene: TRBV7-2; clone size: once; CDR3 length: 16; D gene: .; J gene: TRBJ2-7; CDR3 DNA: TGTGCCAGCAGCTTAGCTTTCGGGAGTCAGGGACACGAGCAGTACTTC; CDR3 protein: CASSLAFGSQGHEQYF
V gene: TRBV4-3; clone size: .; CDR3 length: 14; D gene: .; J gene: TRBJ2-5; CDR3 DNA: TGCGCCAGCAGCCAAGACGGAAGGGGGGAGACCCAGTACTTC; CDR3 protein: CASSQDGRGETQYF
V gene: TRBV29-1; clone size: .; CDR3 length: 14; D gene: .; J gene: TRBJ2-1; CDR3 DNA: TGCAGCGTTGATGACGGCAGCTCCTACAATGAGCAGTTCTTC; CDR3 protein: CSVDDGSSYNEQFF
V gene: TRBV7-9; clone size: .; CDR3 length: 13; D gene: .; J gene: TRBJ1-1; CDR3 DNA: TGTGCCAGCAGCATGGACACTAACACTGAAGCTTTCTTT; CDR3 protein: CASSMDTNTEAFF
V gene: TRBV20-1; clone size: .; CDR3 length: 14; D gene: .; J gene: TRBJ1-2; CDR3 DNA: TGCAGTGCTAGAGATCCAAATCGAGTCTATGGCTACACCTTC; CDR3 protein: CSARDPNRVYGYTF
V gene: TRBV11-2; clone size: .; CDR3 length: 17; D gene: .; J gene: TRBJ1-5; CDR3 DNA: TGTGCCAGCAGCGAAACCGGCCCGGAGCCTAGCAATCAGCCCCAGCATTTT; CDR3 protein: CASSETGPEPSNQPQHF
V gene: TRBV19; clone size: .; CDR3 length: 14; D gene: .; J gene: TRBJ1-5; CDR3 DNA: TGTGCCAGTAGCCCCTCGGGAAGCAATCAGCCCCAGCATTTT; CDR3 protein: CASSPSGSNQPQHF
V gene: TRBV30; clone size: .; CDR3 length: 12; D gene: .; J gene: TRBJ1-1; CDR3 DNA: TGTGCCTGGAGTCAGGGCAACACTGAAGCTTTCTTT; CDR3 protein: CAWSQGNTEAFF